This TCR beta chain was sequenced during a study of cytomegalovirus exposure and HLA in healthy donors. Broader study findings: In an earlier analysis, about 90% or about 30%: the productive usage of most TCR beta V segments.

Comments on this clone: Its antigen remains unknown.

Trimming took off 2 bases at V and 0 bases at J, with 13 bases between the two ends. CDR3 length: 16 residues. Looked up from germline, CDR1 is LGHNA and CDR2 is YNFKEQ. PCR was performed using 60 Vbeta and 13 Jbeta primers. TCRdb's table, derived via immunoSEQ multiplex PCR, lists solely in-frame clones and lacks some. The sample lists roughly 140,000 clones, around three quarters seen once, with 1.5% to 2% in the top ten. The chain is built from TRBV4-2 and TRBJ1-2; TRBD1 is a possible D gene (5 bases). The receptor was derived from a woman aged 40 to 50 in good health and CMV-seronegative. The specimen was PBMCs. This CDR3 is CASSQFETDTNYGYTF. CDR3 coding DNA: TGTGCCAGCAGCCAATTCGAGACAGACACTAACTATGGCTACACCTTC.